The 7 T cell receptor beta chains given below trace back to one sample, sequenced in a study of shared clonotypes between healthy human individuals. The repertoire was sequenced with immunoSEQ multiplex PCR; TCRdb's copy has only in-frame clones and lacks some. The table records roughly 2.1 million clones, 93% of them present only once. The naive CD8 fraction comprised CD45RO-negative cells positively selected for CCR7 and excluded terminally differentiated effector memory CD45RA+ cells. Sequencing was performed on naive CD8+ T cells from PBMCs. The source is a man younger than 30 in good health. Some clones in this sample may be carry-over from other donors' samples.

V gene TRBV28 combines with J gene TRBJ2-1; 12 positions agree with TRBD2. Germline V CDR1 and CDR2: MDHEN, SYDVKM. The CDR3 is made up of 15 amino acids. V lost 3 bases and J lost 7; bases outside the gene matches: 4. CDR3 nucleotide sequence: TGTGCCAGCAGTTTTCTAGCGGGAGGGCCGAATGAGCAGTTCTTC. The encoded protein is CASSFLAGGPNEQFF. Full variable domain (outside the CDR3, taken from reference TRBV28 and TRBJ2-1): DVKVTQSSRYLVKRTGEKVFLECVQDMDHENMFWYRQDPGLGLRLIYFSYDVKMKEKGDIPEGYSVSREKKERFSLILESASTNQTSMYLCASSFLAGGPNEQFFGPGTRLTVL.

V is TRBV9 and J is TRBJ2-1, with D unclear. The germline gives CDR1 SGDLS, CDR2 YYNGEE. V dropped 4 bases and J dropped 0 bases, with 11 bases sitting between them. The CDR3 covers 15 residues. The DNA for the CDR3 is TGTGCCAGCAGCCCAGGACCCGGCTCCTACAATGAGCAGTTCTTC. This translates into CASSPGPGSYNEQFF.

The chain joins TRBV7-2 to TRBJ1-5; perhaps TRBD1 as D (5 bases). Trimming took 4 bases from V and 0 from J, leaving 16 bases between them. Germline V lookup: CDR1 SGHTA, CDR2 FQGNSA. This CDR3 is built from 17 residues. CDR3 DNA sequence: TGTGCCAGCAGCTCATCGACGGGGCCATCTAGCAATCAGCCCCAGCATTTT. It is translated as CASSSSTGPSSNQPQHF.

The chain has TRBV28 and TRBJ2-1; 13 bases are shared with TRBD2. Trimming at V came to 3 bases and at J to 0 bases, leaving 14 bases not matched to a gene. Germline values: CDR1 MDHEN, CDR2 SYDVKM. The CDR3 has 21 amino acids. The CDR3 DNA is TGTGCCAGCAGTTTTGGGACTAGCGGGGCGAACGGTATTTTCTCCTACAATGAGCAGTTCTTC. As protein: CASSFGTSGANGIFSYNEQFF.

This chain uses TRBV4-1 with TRBJ1-1; the D gene is possibly TRBD1 (6 bases). The CDR3 consists of 16 residues. Germline V lookup: CDR1 MGHRA, CDR2 YSYEKL. V lost 2 bases, J lost 1 base, and 14 bases lay in between. The CDR3 loop is CASSQSGTGANTEAFF. In nucleotides, the CDR3 is TGCGCCAGCAGCCAATCGGGGACGGGGGCGAACACTGAAGCTTTCTTT.

In the case of this clone: Other DNA sequences of this sample code for an identical CDR3. The gene calls are TRBV29-1 and TRBJ2-7; 9 positions match TRBD1. CDR1 is SQVTM and CDR2 is ANQGSEA in the germline V gene. J lost 4 bases, V lost 6 bases, and 4 bases had no gene match. This CDR3 contains 12 residues. Here the CDR3 reads CSVAGTGYEQYF. The CDR3, as DNA: TGCAGCGTGGCCGGGACAGGGTACGAGCAGTACTTC.

This clone occurred a few times. This chain joins TRBV13 and TRBJ1-1; D unclear. The CDR3 runs 12 residues. CDR1 PRHDT and CDR2 FYEKMQ come from the germline V gene (reference sequence). Trimming cost V 5 bases and J 1 base, with 5 bases left between them. For the CDR3, the DNA is TGTGCCAGCAGCCAAGGGAACACTGAAGCTTTCTTT. It specifies CASSQGNTEAFF.